This note documents a single T cell receptor beta chain sequence. This sample is drawn from a study of blood T cell repertoires in COVID-19. Study overall: Acute and convalescent COVID-19 samples came from the United States, Italy and Spain.

Repertoires were generated with immunoSEQ multiplex PCR, while TCRdb's copy carries only in-frame clones and drops some. This table holds some 150,000 clones, under 90% found once. The V end was cut by 5 bases, the J end by 4 bases, with 23 bases between. This CDR3 comprises 17 residues. Germline loops: CDR1 SEHNR, CDR2 FQNEAQ (reference sequence). Those enrolled, adults aged 18 to 89 years, came from some 25 US areas. Cohorts were determined from participant-reported clinical history. The TCR sequence derives from a woman younger than 30 who had been exposed to COVID-19. This chain uses TRBV7-9 with TRBJ2-5; D possibly corresponds to TRBD1 (6 bases). Sequencing used PBMCs or T cells enriched from blood (not recorded which). The CDR3 DNA sequence: TGTGCCAGCAGCCTTACTCCGATACCTCAGGGGTCAGAGACCCAGTACTTC. This translates into CASSLTPIPQGSETQYF.